This T cell receptor (beta chain) was recorded in a study of blood T cell repertoires in COVID-19 (dated by TCRdb to 2018 to 2020). For context, the study as a whole: The collaborator samples originated in the United States, Italy and Spain and spanned the acute and convalescent phases of COVID-19. The prospective study material was composed of cDNA or gDNA derived from T cells, B-cell-depleted T cells, or PBMCs. Deeply sampled blood TCRbeta repertoires from subjects exposed to, actively infected with, or recovered from COVID-19 were included in the dataset. A freely available public database, intended as a resource for researchers studying the immune response to SARS-CoV-2, is where the repertoires were released. Samples came from the ongoing ImmuneRACE study (first 160 participants) plus 1,254 subjects from 6 global collaborators. The sample metadata nearly always contained a de-identified subject ID, COVID-19 status, age in years and sex. HLA class I and class II types, where available, came from metadata supplied by the sample provider rather than from assay-based typing. What the study reported, not specific to this receptor: The quantity of clinical and demographic metadata differed by source and by participant and was supplied without curation.

Based on the germline V gene, the CDR1 and CDR2 sequences are SGHTA and FQGNSA. The CDR3, cysteine through phenylalanine, is 16 amino acids long. Just CDR3 DNA is preserved here, 48 bases in frame from base 1. V is clipped by 4 bases and J by 9 bases, and the sequence between their germline boundaries is 19 bases long. TCRbeta CDR3 regions were amplified from genomic DNA using the immunoSEQ Assay, a bias-controlled multiplex PCR. From the authors' description of their analysis: Nucleated cell counts per sample were estimated from amplification of reference gene primers within the assay. To quantify the absolute abundance of each unique TCRbeta CDR3 rearrangement, sequence reads were collapsed and filtered. For each sample, productive Simpson clonality was calculated as the square root of Simpson's diversity index over productive rearrangements. Sourced from immuneACCESS, this table was stored by TCRdb with only in-frame sequences that have V and J called. A share of the clones is absent; for the studies checked, an unresolved V gene accounts for under half, and the remainder has no known explanation. V and J calls and clone size come straight from that table; D and trimming were deduced from the DNA. The sample table shows under 250,000 clones, and under 85% are seen once. Less than 2% of the sample rests with the top ten.

Comment on this clone: This clone's antigen is unknown. The input lacks base qualities; no much larger clone sits a single base away.

In the prospective study, participants were about 18 to 100 years old, resided in about two dozen geographic areas of the United States, and were enrolled through a virtual design. Cohort assignment in the prospective study relied on participant-reported clinical history from a screening survey and a study questionnaire. Recovered participants in ImmuneRACE Cohort 3 were defined as having two consecutive negative NP/OP PCR tests, clearance from a healthcare professional, or resolution of symptoms. Mobile phlebotomists in the prospective study collected whole blood, serum and a nasopharyngeal or oropharyngeal swab from every participant. Prospective study participants could optionally give additional blood draws and questionnaires over a roughly two-month period. Before DNA extraction, prospective study blood samples were shipped either frozen or at room temperature.

The V gene is TRBV7-2 and the J gene is TRBJ1-6; TRBD1 could be the D gene, as 6 bases match. This sequence was found in a man aged 55 to 70 who had recovered from COVID-19. Sequencing was performed on PBMCs or T cells enriched from blood (not recorded which). The CDR3 is CASSSRGRGKSSPLHF. DNA sequence: TGTGCCAGCAGCTCCCGGGGCAGGGGAAAAAGTTCACCCCTCCACTTT.